The 29 T cell receptor beta chains in this list originate from one sample, sequenced in a study of PD-L1 blockade in urothelial cancer. Libraries were prepared by immunoSEQ multiplex PCR; TCRdb keeps only in-frame clonotypes and omits some of them. The sample lists 50,000 to 65,000 clones, over 75% occurring once. The material sequenced was PBMCs, taken around atezolizumab (anti-PD-L1) treatment. These TCRs come from a man aged 40-50 years with urothelial cancer.

J is TRBJ2-7 and V is TRBV28; no clear D. CDR3 length: 12 amino acids. Germline assignment: CDR1 MDHEN and CDR2 SYDVKM. V was trimmed by 7 bases and J by 3 bases, leaving 10 bases between them. The CDR3 DNA reads as TGTGCCAGCAATCTACCTGACTACGAGCAGTACTTC. This encodes CASNLPDYEQYF.

CDR3 sequence: CASSKTSDQPQHF. The CDR3 coding sequence is TGTGCCAGTAGTAAGACATCTGATCAGCCCCAGCATTTT. The rearrangement joins TRBV7-2 to TRBJ1-5; D unresolved. This CDR3 region has 13 residues. Per the germline V gene, CDR1 is SGHTA and CDR2 is FQGNSA. The V gene lost 9 bases and the J gene lost 5 bases, with 14 bases spanning the gap.

This chain joins TRBV6-5 and TRBJ1-5; a weak D match, TRBD1 (6 bases). Trimming left V 7 bases short and J 4 bases short, with 11 bases between. The CDR3 is 13 residues long. CDR1 is MNHEY, CDR2 SVGAGI, per germline. The CDR3 loop reads CASTGGLNQPQHF. The DNA of the CDR3 is TGTGCCAGCACGGGGGGCTTAAATCAGCCCCAGCATTTT.

The chain is built from TRBV19 and TRBJ2-6; 10 bases line up with TRBD2. The germline gives CDR1 LNHDA, CDR2 SQIVND (reference sequence). The CDR3 has 16 amino acids. Trimming removed 7 bases from V and 0 bases from J; junction bases left unmatched: 3. This CDR3 reads CASTLAGVSGANVLTF. The CDR3 DNA reads as TGTGCCAGTACGCTAGCGGGAGTCTCTGGGGCCAACGTCCTGACTTTC.

The chain employs TRBV4-3 and TRBJ2-7, with D perhaps matching TRBD2 (5 bases). Germline CDR1 reads LGHNA; CDR2 reads YSLEER. The CDR3 runs to 14 residues. V was clipped by 5 bases and J by 2 bases, with 13 bases between them. The CDR3 here is CASSYSAGTYEQYF. The CDR3 nucleotides read TGCGCCAGCAGCTATAGCGCTGGAACCTACGAGCAGTACTTC.

The V and J genes are TRBV30 and TRBJ2-7, with D possibly matching TRBD1 (6 bases). This CDR3 region has 13 residues. CDR1 is GTSNPN, CDR2 SVGIG, per germline (reference sequence). V shed 7 bases and J shed 0 bases, with 13 bases lying between them. The CDR3 bases are TGTGCCTCGAAAGGGGGAAACTCCTACGAGCAGTACTTC. Translating it yields CASKGGNSYEQYF. The whole variable domain, filled in from reference TRBV30 and TRBJ2-7, reads SQTIHQWPATLVQPVGSPLSLECTVEGTSNPNLYWYRQAAGRGLQLLFYSVGIGQISSEVPQNLSASRPQDRQFILSSKKLLLSDSGFYLCASKGGNSYEQYFGPGTRLTVT.

This chain uses TRBV5-5 with TRBJ2-7; unclear D gene. The V end lost 4 bases, the J end lost 6 bases, and 14 bases lay between the germline ends. Germline V CDR1 and CDR2: SGHKS, YYEKEE (reference sequence). This CDR3 is built from 13 residues. CDR3 in amino acids: CASSPRHSVEQYF. For the CDR3, the DNA is TGTGCCAGCAGCCCCAGACACTCGGTCGAGCAGTACTTC.

In its sample, this clone was seen once. This chain links TRBV5-1 with TRBJ2-7; D is undetermined. V lost 0 bases to trimming and J lost 2 bases, with 6 bases between them. The germline V gene has CDR1 SGHRS and CDR2 YFSETQ. This CDR3 is 13 amino acids long. CDR3 coding DNA: TGCGCCAGCAGCTTGGATGCGACCTACGAGCAGTACTTC. Translated, it gives CASSLDATYEQYF.

This clone was observed a handful of times. The J gene is TRBJ1-1, the V gene TRBV19; D possibly corresponds to TRBD1 (5 bases). The CDR3 is made up of 13 amino acids. Per germline, CDR1 LNHDA and CDR2 SQIVND (reference sequence). V lost 5 bases to trimming and J lost 6 bases, with 13 bases between them. The CDR3 DNA sequence: TGTGCCAGTAGTTCAGGGTTTGACGCTGAAGCTTTCTTT. Protein sequence: CASSSGFDAEAFF. Combining the CDR3 with reference TRBV19 and TRBJ1-1 gives the whole variable domain DGGITQSPKYLFRKEGQNVTLSCEQNLNHDAMYWYRQDPGQGLRLIYYSQIVNDFQKGDIAEGYSVSREKKESFPLTVTSAQKNPTAFYLCASSSGFDAEAFFGQGTRLTVV.

V gene TRBV11-1 combines with J gene TRBJ2-7, with D uncertain. Between the trimmed V and J ends, which lost 0 bases and 6 bases, there was a span of 9 bases. Germline assignment: CDR1 SGHAT and CDR2 FQDESV (reference sequence). The CDR3 spans 13 residues. The CDR3 here is CASSLAVAGEQYF. CDR3 sequence (DNA): TGTGCCAGCAGCTTAGCTGTGGCAGGCGAGCAGTACTTC.

CDR3 region: CASSLGPGRAPYEQYF. The CDR3 nucleotides read TGCGCCAGCAGCTTGGGACCGGGGAGAGCTCCCTACGAGCAGTACTTC. This chain joins TRBV5-1 and TRBJ2-7; TRBD2 might be the D (5 bases). The V end was cut by 0 bases, the J end by 2 bases, with 15 bases between. The CDR3 runs to 16 residues. The V gene's germline CDR1 is SGHRS and CDR2 YFSETQ.

The chain carries TRBV5-1 and TRBJ2-7; tentative D call: TRBD2 (5 bases). Germline V lookup: CDR1 SGHRS, CDR2 YFSETQ. The CDR3 runs to 13 residues. V was shortened by 3 bases and J by 7 bases, with 14 bases between the two germline ends. For the CDR3, the DNA is TGCGCCAGCAGCTCCCGGACTGACGGGGAGCAGTACTTC. It is translated as CASSSRTDGEQYF.

The V call is TRBV6-6, the J call TRBJ2-7, with TRBD2 matching over 8 bases. The V gene end was trimmed by 5 bases and the J gene end by 4 bases; junction bases not matched to a gene: 10. This CDR3 contains 15 residues. Germline lookup yields CDR1 MNHNY and CDR2 SVGAGI (reference sequence). The CDR3 nucleotides read TGTGCCAGCAGTACCCCGGGACTAGGAAGTTACGAGCAGTACTTC. Encoded protein: CASSTPGLGSYEQYF.

V and J are TRBV27 and TRBJ2-1; 11 positions match TRBD2. With V trimmed by 2 bases and J by 4 bases, 4 bases remained unmatched. Germline CDR1 reads MNHEY; CDR2 reads SMNVEV (reference sequence). The CDR3 runs to 16 residues. The CDR3 reads CASSLGVAGGYNEQFF. CDR3 DNA: TGTGCCAGCAGTTTAGGGGTAGCGGGAGGGTACAATGAGCAGTTCTTC.

CDR3 sequence reads: CASSVTSSGNTIYF. DNA for the CDR3: TGTGCCAGCAGCGTGACTAGCTCTGGAAACACCATATATTTT. The rearrangement joins TRBV6-5 to TRBJ1-3, with D hard to call. This CDR3 has 14 amino acids. CDR1 and CDR2 from the germline V gene are MNHEY and SVGAGI. The V end lost 6 bases, the J end lost 0 bases, and 9 bases lay between the germline ends.

The chain employs TRBV7-3 and TRBJ2-1; D may be TRBD1 (6 bases). CDR3 length equals 17 residues. CDR1 is SGHTA and CDR2 is FQGTGA in the germline V gene. V lost 1 base, J lost 7 bases, and 20 bases lay in between. The CDR3 loop reads CASSLRAGVQGSNEQFF. CDR3 nucleotide sequence: TGTGCCAGCAGCTTAAGGGCGGGTGTACAGGGATCAAATGAGCAGTTCTTC.

Only a few counts were recorded for this clone. The chain recombines TRBV9 with TRBJ1-5, with D tentatively TRBD1 (6 bases). This CDR3 region has 16 residues. Germline CDR1 SGDLS, CDR2 YYNGEE. Trimming removed 3 bases at V and 6 bases at J, with 19 bases between. The CDR3 loop is CASSETPQDRGQPQHF. The CDR3 DNA reads TGTGCCAGCAGCGAGACCCCTCAGGACAGAGGTCAGCCCCAGCATTTT.

V usage is TRBV18 and J usage is TRBJ1-3, with 8 bases fitting TRBD1. Trimming at V came to 6 bases and at J to 4 bases, leaving 5 bases not matched to a gene. Germline CDR1 reads KGHSH; CDR2 reads LQKENI. The CDR3 loop spans 14 amino acids. Here the CDR3 reads CASSSQGAGNTIYF. Written as DNA, the CDR3 is TGTGCCAGCTCGTCGCAGGGGGCAGGAAACACCATATATTTT.

J is TRBJ1-3 and V is TRBV11-2; maybe TRBD1 (6 bases). This CDR3 has 14 residues. CDR1 is SGHAT and CDR2 is FQNNGV in the germline V gene. Trimming took 7 bases from V and 4 from J, leaving 14 bases between them. The CDR3 region is CASNPGHPGNTIYF. The CDR3 nucleotides are TGTGCCAGCAATCCGGGACACCCCGGAAACACCATATATTTT.

The genes are TRBV2 and TRBJ2-1, with TRBD2 matching 9 bases. Germline V lookup: CDR1 SNHLY, CDR2 FYNNEI. The trim removed 11 bases at V and 0 bases at J, leaving 5 bases unmatched. This CDR3 has 14 amino acids. The CDR3 DNA follows: TGTGCCTTCATAGCGGGAGACTCCTACAATGAGCAGTTCTTC. Amino acid sequence: CAFIAGDSYNEQFF.

The CDR3: CASSSVEGPEHTQYF. For the CDR3, the DNA is TGTGCCAGCAGTTCGGTAGAGGGTCCTGAACATACGCAGTATTTT. This rearrangement joins TRBV7-3 to TRBJ2-3; D perhaps matches TRBD2 (5 bases). Per the germline V gene, CDR1 is SGHTA and CDR2 is FQGTGA. Trimming removed 6 bases from V and 7 bases from J, with 20 bases in between. The CDR3 has 15 amino acids.

CDR3: CAREDRRVDYGYTF. CDR3 sequence (DNA): TGTGCCAGGGAAGACAGAAGAGTAGACTATGGCTACACCTTC. The V gene is TRBV19, the J gene TRBJ1-2; possibly TRBD1 for D (5 bases). The CDR3 has 14 amino acids. Trimming took 9 bases from V and 3 from J, leaving 17 bases between them. Germline loops: CDR1 LNHDA, CDR2 SQIVND (reference sequence).

This clone appeared a few times. Other DNA sequences in this specimen translate into the identical CDR3. The chain is built from TRBV28 and TRBJ1-5; D is uncertain. V was trimmed by 3 bases and J by 2 bases, leaving 8 bases between them. The germline V gene encodes CDR1 MDHEN and CDR2 SYDVKM. This CDR3 is built from 14 residues. The CDR3: CASSLWEGNQPQHF. CDR3 nucleotide sequence: TGTGCCAGCAGTTTGTGGGAGGGCAATCAGCCCCAGCATTTT.

The J gene is TRBJ2-1, the V gene TRBV4-1; no definite D call. Germline V gene data show CDR1 as MGHRA and CDR2 as YSYEKL. Trimming shortened V by 3 bases and J by 4 bases, and 16 bases separated the two germline ends. The CDR3 contains 16 residues. CDR3 amino acids: CASSHYLEELYNEQFF. CDR3 bases: TGCGCCAGCAGCCATTATCTAGAGGAACTTTACAATGAGCAGTTCTTC.

This chain links TRBV28 with TRBJ1-2; D is ambiguous. From germline, CDR1 is MDHEN and CDR2 SYDVKM. V lost 6 bases, J lost 4 bases, and 12 bases lay in between. This CDR3 is 13 amino acids long. CDR3 residues: CASSSGIFYGYTF. The CDR3 nucleotides are TGTGCCAGCAGCTCCGGGATTTTCTATGGCTACACCTTC.

CDR3 loop: CASSSTRQGANEKLFF. CDR3 bases: TGTGCCAGCAGCTCCACTAGACAGGGAGCTAATGAAAAACTGTTTTTT. The genes are TRBV7-9 and TRBJ1-4; 7 bases align to TRBD1. The CDR3 contains 16 residues. J lost 3 bases, V lost 4 bases, and 8 bases had no gene match. The V gene's germline CDR1 is SEHNR and CDR2 FQNEAQ (reference sequence).

The chain recombines TRBV5-6 with TRBJ2-3; the D gene is possibly TRBD1 (6 bases). CDR1 SGHDT and CDR2 YYEEEE come from the germline V gene. The V end was cut by 3 bases, the J end by 2 bases, with 16 bases between. This CDR3 is built from 16 residues. Written as DNA, the CDR3 is TGTGCCAGCAGCTGGGGACATGTGGACCCCACAGATACGCAGTATTTT. This translates into CASSWGHVDPTDTQYF.

The chain combines TRBV4-3 with TRBJ2-5, with 8 bases lining up with TRBD2. Germline assignment: CDR1 LGHNA and CDR2 YSLEER. This CDR3 contains 15 residues. The V gene end was trimmed by 0 bases and the J gene end by 7 bases; junction bases not matched to a gene: 7. CDR3: CASSQDRGGRGTQYF. As DNA, the CDR3 is TGCGCCAGCAGCCAAGATCGGGGGGGTAGGGGGACCCAGTACTTC.

The chain links TRBV2 to TRBJ2-2; weak D call: TRBD1 (7 bases). The CDR3 spans 15 residues. Trimming took off 5 bases at V and 4 bases at J, with 14 bases between the two ends. The germline CDR1 and CDR2 sequences are SNHLY and FYNNEI. The CDR3 loop is CASSPQGGGTGELFF. The CDR3 region has the DNA TGTGCCAGCAGTCCGCAGGGGGGTGGCACCGGGGAGCTGTTTTTT. Based on the CDR3 plus reference TRBV2 and TRBJ2-2, the full variable domain is EPEVTQTPSHQVTQMGQEVILRCVPISNHLYFYWYRQILGQKVEFLVSFYNNEISEKSEIFDDQFSVERPDGSNFTLKIRSTKLEDSAMYFCASSPQGGGTGELFFGEGSRLTVL.